Below, 25 T cell receptor beta chains from the same sample are listed, as sequenced in a study of cytomegalovirus exposure and HLA in healthy donors. Assay used: immunoSEQ multiplex PCR; TCRdb lists only in-frame clones, some missing. The repertoire consists of 100,000 to 150,000 clones, with roughly 95% occurring once and the leading ten covering about 1.7%. The sample taken for sequencing was PBMCs. The receptors derive from a man aged 18 to 30 in good health and CMV-seronegative.

V and J are TRBV23-1 and TRBJ2-7; TRBD1 matches at 7 bases. TRBV23-1 is an ORF, and what it does is uncertain. J lost 2 bases, V lost 6 bases, and 4 bases had no gene match. This CDR3 contains 13 residues. The CDR3 loop reads CASSPGQPYEQYF. The CDR3 bases are TGCGCCAGCAGCCCGGGACAGCCCTACGAGCAGTACTTC.

The chain joins TRBV5-6 to TRBJ2-7, with 12 bases lining up with TRBD1. CDR3 length equals 16 residues. V shed 2 bases and J 5 bases; nucleotides not matched to a gene: 8. The germline V gene has CDR1 SGHDT and CDR2 YYEEEE. The CDR3 coding sequence is TGTGCCAGCAGCTTCTCCGGGGACAGGGGGCTTCACGAGCAGTACTTC. It is translated as CASSFSGDRGLHEQYF.

Of note for this clone: It is unclear where the CDR3 begins or ends on the DNA, so no DNA is shown, and the CDR3 is as TCRdb lists it. The chain recombines TRBV21-1 with TRBJ2-3; the listed D gene, TRBD1, was not tested against the DNA. TRBV21-1 is tagged as a pseudogene. Termini included, the CDR3 measures 15 amino acids. This CDR3 reads CASSKVAGGTDTQYF.

The genes are TRBV28 and TRBJ1-2; D call uncertain. V gave up 6 bases and J gave up 4 bases, with 6 bases separating them. Germline CDR1 reads MDHEN; CDR2 reads SYDVKM. The CDR3 spans 11 residues. The CDR3 spells CASRTGYGYTF. DNA for the CDR3: TGTGCCAGCAGGACGGGCTATGGCTACACCTTC.

The rearrangement joins TRBV28 to TRBJ1-2; 9 positions agree with TRBD1. The junction had 12 bases not matched to a gene; V was cut back by 5 bases and J by 8 bases. Germline loops: CDR1 MDHEN, CDR2 SYDVKM. CDR3 length equals 15 residues. The CDR3: CASSTGQGRASGYTF. CDR3 sequence (DNA): TGTGCCAGCAGTACAGGACAGGGGAGGGCGTCCGGCTACACCTTC.

The chain joins TRBV2 to TRBJ1-2; 11 bases map to TRBD1. The V segment lost 6 bases and the J segment 4 bases; nucleotides outside the gene matches: 13. Germline lookup yields CDR1 SNHLY and CDR2 FYNNEI. The CDR3 has 17 residues. CDR3 sequence: CASRGGQGARAVYGYTF. The DNA of the CDR3 is TGTGCCAGCAGGGGCGGACAGGGGGCCCGAGCCGTCTATGGCTACACCTTC.

For the CDR3, the DNA is TGTGCCACCAGCGTACAGGGAGGGGCTCGCTATGGCTACACCTTC. It codes for CATSVQGGARYGYTF. The V call is TRBV15, the J call TRBJ1-2; tentatively, D is TRBD1 (6 bases). Deletions cut 5 bases from V and 4 bases from J, with 17 bases between. The CDR3 loop spans 15 amino acids. Looked up from germline, CDR1 is LNHNV and CDR2 is YYDKDF (reference sequence).

Turning to this clone: This sample includes further DNA sequences coding for the same CDR3. The V and J genes are TRBV27 and TRBJ2-7; D perhaps matches TRBD2 (6 bases). The V end was cut by 3 bases, the J end by 4 bases, with 10 bases between. CDR3 length: 13 residues. Germline V gene data show CDR1 as MNHEY and CDR2 as SMNVEV (reference sequence). The DNA of the CDR3 is TGTGCCAGCAGTTTCGGAGCGGGTTACGAGCAGTACTTC. Translating it yields CASSFGAGYEQYF.

The J gene is TRBJ2-7, the V gene TRBV27, with 7 bases lining up with TRBD1. Unmatched junction bases numbered 12, after V lost 5 bases and J lost 5 bases. There are 15 residues in the CDR3. CDR1 MNHEY and CDR2 SMNVEV come from the germline V gene (reference sequence). The CDR3, as DNA: TGTGCCAGCAGTCCCAGACAGGGAGAGAAAGACGAGCAGTACTTC. Translating it yields CASSPRQGEKDEQYF.

The rearrangement joins TRBV5-1 to TRBJ1-1; D perhaps matches TRBD1 (5 bases). CDR3 length: 14 residues. The V and J ends lost 4 bases and 5 bases respectively, with 15 bases between them. Germline loops: CDR1 SGHRS, CDR2 YFSETQ. CDR3 amino acids: CASSPWGGETEAFF. CDR3 nucleotides: TGCGCCAGCAGCCCTTGGGGGGGAGAAACTGAAGCTTTCTTT.

The V call is TRBV6-1, the J call TRBJ2-5, with 7 bases matching TRBD1. This CDR3 region has 13 residues. J gave up 2 bases and V 6 bases, and 3 bases lay outside the gene matches. Looked up from germline, CDR1 is MNHNS and CDR2 is SASEGT. The CDR3 region has the DNA TGTGCCAGCAGCGGACAGGCGCAAGAGACCCAGTACTTC. Its protein product is CASSGQAQETQYF.

The gene calls are TRBV6-1 and TRBJ2-7; weak D call: TRBD2 (6 bases). CDR1 and CDR2 (germline): MNHNS, SASEGT. Trimming removed 1 base at V and 3 bases at J, with 13 bases between. The CDR3 runs 15 residues. CDR3 residues: CASSEGRGNLYEQYF. Written as DNA, the CDR3 is TGTGCCAGCAGTGAAGGGAGGGGAAACCTCTACGAGCAGTACTTC.

J is TRBJ2-3 and V is TRBV30, with D maybe TRBD1 (5 bases). The V end lost 2 bases, the J end lost 5 bases, and 17 bases lay between the germline ends. This CDR3 comprises 15 residues. From germline, CDR1 is GTSNPN and CDR2 SVGIG (reference sequence). The CDR3 region is CAWSRHTGSLDTQYF. DNA for the CDR3: TGTGCCTGGAGTCGGCACACAGGTTCTCTAGATACGCAGTATTTT.

This clone has only a few counts. This chain joins TRBV6-6 and TRBJ1-5, with 10 bases matching TRBD1. Germline V gives CDR1 MNHNY, CDR2 SVGAGI (reference sequence). V gave up 4 bases and J gave up 5 bases; unmatched junction bases: 2. This CDR3 has 14 residues. CDR3 loop: CASSLDRGYQPQHF. As DNA, the CDR3 is TGTGCCAGCAGTTTGGACAGGGGGTATCAGCCCCAGCATTTT.

This chain connects TRBV7-6 to TRBJ1-3; D is possibly TRBD1 (6 bases). V was shortened by 4 bases and J by 1 base, with 14 bases between the two germline ends. The CDR3 totals 16 residues. Germline loops: CDR1 SGHVS, CDR2 FNYEAQ. CDR3 region: CASSSGQHQSGNTIYF. The CDR3 region has the DNA TGTGCCAGCAGCTCAGGACAGCACCAATCTGGAAACACCATATATTTT. Complete variable domain (other parts from reference TRBV7-6 and TRBJ1-3): GAGVSQSPRYKVTKRGQDVALRCDPISGHVSLYWYRQALGQGPEFLTYFNYEAQQDKSGLPNDRFSAERPEGSISTLTIQRTEQRDSAMYRCASSSGQHQSGNTIYFGEGSWLTVV.

CDR3 in amino acids: CASSPPPAGPNNEQFF. The CDR3 coding sequence is TGTGCCAGCTCACCACCGCCAGCGGGGCCTAACAATGAGCAGTTCTTC. The rearrangement joins TRBV18 to TRBJ2-1, with 7 bases matching TRBD2. The CDR3 sequence is 16 residues long. Germline trimming cut 0 bases from V and 5 bases from J; bases unmatched to any gene: 7. Per the germline V gene, CDR1 is KGHSH and CDR2 is LQKENI.

This chain joins TRBV7-9 and TRBJ2-3; D gene ambiguous. The V end lost 4 bases, the J end lost 0 bases, and 17 bases lay between the germline ends. Germline CDR1 reads SEHNR; CDR2 reads FQNEAQ (reference sequence). This CDR3 comprises 17 residues. The CDR3 loop is CASSSSYRTTSTDTQYF. The CDR3 DNA sequence: TGTGCCAGCAGCTCGTCGTACAGAACAACAAGCACAGATACGCAGTATTTT.

This chain uses TRBV5-6 with TRBJ2-4, with a weak D call TRBD2 (6 bases). This CDR3 has 15 residues. The V end was cut by 2 bases, the J end by 7 bases, with 16 bases between. Germline CDR1 is SGHDT and CDR2 is YYEEEE. CDR3 loop: CASSFIGTGGNIQYF. The DNA of the CDR3 is TGTGCCAGCAGCTTTATTGGGACTGGAGGGAACATTCAGTACTTC.

This clone is a singleton in its sample. The chain is built from TRBV15 and TRBJ2-5; TRBD1 agrees at 10 bases. There are 16 residues in the CDR3. Germline V lookup: CDR1 LNHNV, CDR2 YYDKDF (reference sequence). Trimming at V came to 0 bases and at J to 3 bases, leaving 4 bases not matched to a gene. The CDR3 nucleotides read TGTGCCACCAGCAGAGATCTCGGGACAGGGGAAGAGACCCAGTACTTC. Residues: CATSRDLGTGEETQYF.

The sample holds a few counts of this clone. The V gene is TRBV28, the J gene TRBJ2-7; D perhaps matches TRBD1 (6 bases). This CDR3 contains 13 residues. V was clipped by 6 bases and J by 4 bases, with 13 bases between them. CDR1 is MDHEN, CDR2 SYDVKM, per germline. CDR3 sequence reads: CASRGAMLYEQYF. CDR3 nucleotide sequence: TGTGCCAGCAGGGGGGCGATGCTATACGAGCAGTACTTC.

J is TRBJ1-5 and V is TRBV11-1, with D perhaps matching TRBD1 (5 bases). This CDR3 has 14 residues. Germline V gene sequence: CDR1 SGHAT, CDR2 FQDESV (reference sequence). V was clipped by 5 bases and J by 1 base, with 9 bases between them. The CDR3 here is CASSPGLSNQPQHF. CDR3 nucleotide sequence: TGTGCCAGCAGCCCAGGGCTAAGCAATCAGCCCCAGCATTTT.

The gene calls are TRBV9 and TRBJ1-1; D is undetermined. The CDR3 is 14 residues long. The V gene lost 3 bases and the J gene lost 2 bases, with 11 bases spanning the gap. The germline V gene has CDR1 SGDLS and CDR2 YYNGEE. In DNA form, the CDR3 reads TGTGCCAGCAGCGCCGGGAGCCTCAACACTGAAGCTTTCTTT. This sequence encodes CASSAGSLNTEAFF.

The CDR3 DNA sequence: TGTGCCAGCAGACCCCAGCGGGGGGCAAATGAGCAGTTCTTC. Translation gives CASRPQRGANEQFF. The V gene is TRBV6-6, the J gene TRBJ2-1; 9 bases match TRBD2. In germline, CDR1 is MNHNY, CDR2 SVGAGI (reference sequence). V was pared by 6 bases and J by 7 bases, with 7 bases of the junction left unmatched. The CDR3 is made up of 14 amino acids.

The gene calls are TRBV28 and TRBJ2-7, with 11 positions matching TRBD2. Germline V gene data show CDR1 as MDHEN and CDR2 as SYDVKM. Trimming took 7 bases from V and 7 from J; bases not matched to a gene: 9. The CDR3 contains 14 residues. Here the CDR3 reads CASKVAGGPGEQYF. CDR3 bases: TGTGCCAGCAAGGTAGCGGGAGGGCCGGGTGAGCAGTACTTC. The whole variable domain, remainder taken from reference TRBV28 and TRBJ2-7, is DVKVTQSSRYLVKRTGEKVFLECVQDMDHENMFWYRQDPGLGLRLIYFSYDVKMKEKGDIPEGYSVSREKKERFSLILESASTNQTSMYLCASKVAGGPGEQYFGPGTRLTVT.

Comment on this clone: This specimen includes other DNA sequences encoding the same CDR3. V usage is TRBV7-2 and J usage is TRBJ2-2, with TRBD2 matching 7 bases. In germline, CDR1 is SGHTA, CDR2 FQGNSA. The trim removed 5 bases at V and 2 bases at J, leaving 8 bases unmatched. This CDR3 comprises 16 residues. The CDR3 DNA sequence: TGTGCCAGCAGCCCTCGGGGAGGGAGCAACACCGGGGAGCTGTTTTTT. Protein sequence: CASSPRGGSNTGELFF.